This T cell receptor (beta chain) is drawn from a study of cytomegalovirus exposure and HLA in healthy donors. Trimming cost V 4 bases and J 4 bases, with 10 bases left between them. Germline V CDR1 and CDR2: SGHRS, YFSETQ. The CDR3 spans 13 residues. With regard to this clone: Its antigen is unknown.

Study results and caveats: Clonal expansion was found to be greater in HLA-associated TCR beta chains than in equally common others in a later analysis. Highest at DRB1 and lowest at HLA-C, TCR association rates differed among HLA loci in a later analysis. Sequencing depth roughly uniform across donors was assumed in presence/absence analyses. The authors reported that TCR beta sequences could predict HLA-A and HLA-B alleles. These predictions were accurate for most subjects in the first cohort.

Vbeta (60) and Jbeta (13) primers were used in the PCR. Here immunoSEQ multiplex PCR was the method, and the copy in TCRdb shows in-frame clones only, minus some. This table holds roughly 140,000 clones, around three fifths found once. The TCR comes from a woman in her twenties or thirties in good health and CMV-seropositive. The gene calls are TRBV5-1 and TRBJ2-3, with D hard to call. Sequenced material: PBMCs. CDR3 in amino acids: CASSVQQPDTQYF. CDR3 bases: TGCGCCAGCAGCGTCCAACAGCCAGATACGCAGTATTTT.